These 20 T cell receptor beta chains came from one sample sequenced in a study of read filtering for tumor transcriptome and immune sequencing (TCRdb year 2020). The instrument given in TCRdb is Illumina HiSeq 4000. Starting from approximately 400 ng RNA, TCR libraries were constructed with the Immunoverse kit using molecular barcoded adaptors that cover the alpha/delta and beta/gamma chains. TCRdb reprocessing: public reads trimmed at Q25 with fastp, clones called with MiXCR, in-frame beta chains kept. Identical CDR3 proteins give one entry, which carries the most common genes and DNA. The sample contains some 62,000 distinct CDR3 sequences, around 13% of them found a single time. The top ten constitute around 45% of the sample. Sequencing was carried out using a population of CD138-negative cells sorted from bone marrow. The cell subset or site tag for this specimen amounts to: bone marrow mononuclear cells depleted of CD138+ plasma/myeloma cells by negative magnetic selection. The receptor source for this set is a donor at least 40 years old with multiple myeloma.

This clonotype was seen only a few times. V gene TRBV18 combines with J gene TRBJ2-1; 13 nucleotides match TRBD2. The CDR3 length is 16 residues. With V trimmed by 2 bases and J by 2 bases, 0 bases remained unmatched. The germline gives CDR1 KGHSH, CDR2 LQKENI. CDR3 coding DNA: TGTGCCAGCTCACCAGGGACTAGCGGGGCCTACAATGAGCAGTTCTTC. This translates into CASSPGTSGAYNEQFF.

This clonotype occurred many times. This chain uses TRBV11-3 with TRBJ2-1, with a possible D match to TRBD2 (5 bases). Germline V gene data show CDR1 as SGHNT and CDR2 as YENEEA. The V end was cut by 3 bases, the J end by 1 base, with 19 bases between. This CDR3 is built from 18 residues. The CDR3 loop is CASSFPRGISDSYNEQFF. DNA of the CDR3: TGTGCCAGCAGCTTCCCACGGGGTATTAGCGATTCCTACAATGAGCAGTTCTTC.

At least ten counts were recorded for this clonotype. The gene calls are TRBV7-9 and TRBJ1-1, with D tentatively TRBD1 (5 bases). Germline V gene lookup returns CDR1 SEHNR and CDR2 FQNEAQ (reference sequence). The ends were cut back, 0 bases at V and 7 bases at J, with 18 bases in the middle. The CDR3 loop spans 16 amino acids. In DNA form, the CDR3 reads TGTGCCAGCAGCTTAGCGCTGGGCGGTAGCGGGGGTGAAGCTTTCTTT. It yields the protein CASSLALGGSGGEAFF.

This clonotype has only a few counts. For the CDR3, the DNA is TGTGCCACCTCATTGGGACTAGCGGGACGTGAGCAGTTCTTC. It codes for CATSLGLAGREQFF. V is TRBV3-1 and J is TRBJ2-1, with 13 positions matching TRBD2. This CDR3 has 14 amino acids. Germline V CDR1 and CDR2: LGHDT, YNNKEL (reference sequence). V shed 10 bases, J shed 9 bases, and the junction held 9 bases outside the gene matches.

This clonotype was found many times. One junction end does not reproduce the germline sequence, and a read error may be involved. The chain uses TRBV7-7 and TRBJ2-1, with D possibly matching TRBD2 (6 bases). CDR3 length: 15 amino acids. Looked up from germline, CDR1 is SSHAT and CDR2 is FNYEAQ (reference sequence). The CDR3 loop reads CASSLGTPPGNEQFF. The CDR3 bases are TGTGCTAGCAGCTTAGGGACTCCCCCAGGGAATGAGCAGTTCTTC. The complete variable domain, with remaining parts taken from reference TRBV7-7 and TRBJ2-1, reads GAGVSQSPRYKVTKRGQDVTLRCDPISSHATLYWYQQALGQGPEFLTYFNYEAQPDKSGLPSDRFSAERPEGSISTLTIQRTEQRDSAMYRCASSLGTPPGNEQFFGPGTRLTVL.

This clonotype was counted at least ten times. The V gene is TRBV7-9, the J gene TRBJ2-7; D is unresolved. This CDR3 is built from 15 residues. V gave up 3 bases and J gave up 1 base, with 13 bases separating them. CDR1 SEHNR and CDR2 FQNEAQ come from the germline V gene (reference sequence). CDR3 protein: CASSLLGGNSYEQYF. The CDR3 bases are TGTGCCAGCAGCTTGTTAGGCGGAAATTCCTACGAGCAGTACTTC.

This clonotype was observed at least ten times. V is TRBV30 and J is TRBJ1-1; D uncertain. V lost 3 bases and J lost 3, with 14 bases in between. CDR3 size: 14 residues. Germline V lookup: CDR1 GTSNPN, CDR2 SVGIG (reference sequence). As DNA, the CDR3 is TGTGCCTGGAGCGTAAGTAGTTTCGACACTGAAGCTTTCTTT. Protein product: CAWSVSSFDTEAFF.

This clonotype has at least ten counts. The CDR3 DNA is TGCAGCGTCGGGGACAGGGCCAGCTCTGGGGCCAACGTCCTGACTTTC. Encoded protein: CSVGDRASSGANVLTF. This rearrangement joins TRBV29-1 to TRBJ2-6, with 9 bases that match TRBD1. The CDR3 is 16 residues long. With 6 bases clipped from V and 0 bases from J, the junction kept 6 bases outside the gene matches. CDR1 is SQVTM, CDR2 ANQGSEA, per germline.

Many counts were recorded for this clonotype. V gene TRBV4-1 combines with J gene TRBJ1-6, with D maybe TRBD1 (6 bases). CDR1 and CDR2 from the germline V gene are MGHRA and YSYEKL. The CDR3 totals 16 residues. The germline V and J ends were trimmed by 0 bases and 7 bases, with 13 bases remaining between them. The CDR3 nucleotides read TGCGCCAGCAGCCAAGAGTCAGGGGTGAGGAATTCACCCCTCCACTTT. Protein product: CASSQESGVRNSPLHF.

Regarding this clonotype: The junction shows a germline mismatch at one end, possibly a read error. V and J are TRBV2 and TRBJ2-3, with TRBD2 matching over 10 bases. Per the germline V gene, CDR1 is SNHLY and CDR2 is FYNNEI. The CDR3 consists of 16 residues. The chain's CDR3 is CASSDGLAGATDTQYF. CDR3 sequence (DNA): TGTGCCAGCAGTGACGGGCTAGCGGGAGCAACAGATACGCAGTATTTC. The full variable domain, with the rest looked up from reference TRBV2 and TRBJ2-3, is EPEVTQTPSHQVTQMGQEVILRCVPISNHLYFYWYRQILGQKVEFLVSFYNNEISEKSEIFDDQFSVERPDGSNFTLKIRSTKLEDSAMYFCASSDGLAGATDTQYFGPGTRLTVL.

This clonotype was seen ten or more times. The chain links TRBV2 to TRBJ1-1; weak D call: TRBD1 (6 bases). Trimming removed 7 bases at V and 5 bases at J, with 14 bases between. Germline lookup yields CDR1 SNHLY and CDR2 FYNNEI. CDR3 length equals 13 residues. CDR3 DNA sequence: TGTGCCAGCATCGAAGGGGGTTGGACTGAAGCTTTCTTT. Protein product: CASIEGGWTEAFF.

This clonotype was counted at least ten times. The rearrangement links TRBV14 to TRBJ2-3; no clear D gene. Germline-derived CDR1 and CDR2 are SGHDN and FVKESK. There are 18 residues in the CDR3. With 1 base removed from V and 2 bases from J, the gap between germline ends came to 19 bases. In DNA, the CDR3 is TGTGCCAGCAGCCAAGTATCGTCTTCTCTTCGGTTCACAGATACGCAGTATTTT. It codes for CASSQVSSSLRFTDTQYF.

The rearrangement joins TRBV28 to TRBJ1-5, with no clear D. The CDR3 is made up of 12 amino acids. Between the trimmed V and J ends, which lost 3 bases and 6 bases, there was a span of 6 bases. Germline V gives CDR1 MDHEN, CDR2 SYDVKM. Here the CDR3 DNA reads TGTGCCAGCAGTTTGTTAGGTCAGCCCCAGCATTTT. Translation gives CASSLLGQPQHF.

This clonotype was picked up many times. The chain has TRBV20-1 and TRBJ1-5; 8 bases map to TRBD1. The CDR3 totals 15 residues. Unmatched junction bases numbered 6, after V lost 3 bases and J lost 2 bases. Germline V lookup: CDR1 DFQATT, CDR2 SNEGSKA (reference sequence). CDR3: CSARALTGGNQPQHF. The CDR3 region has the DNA TGCAGTGCTAGGGCCCTGACAGGGGGCAATCAGCCCCAGCATTTT.

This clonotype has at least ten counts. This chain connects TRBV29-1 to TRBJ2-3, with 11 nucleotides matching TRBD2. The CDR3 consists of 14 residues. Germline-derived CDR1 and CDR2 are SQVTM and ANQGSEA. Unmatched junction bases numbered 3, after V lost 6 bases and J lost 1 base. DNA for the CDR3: TGCAGCGTCCCGGGACTAGCGGGCACAGATACGCAGTATTTT. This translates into CSVPGLAGTDTQYF.

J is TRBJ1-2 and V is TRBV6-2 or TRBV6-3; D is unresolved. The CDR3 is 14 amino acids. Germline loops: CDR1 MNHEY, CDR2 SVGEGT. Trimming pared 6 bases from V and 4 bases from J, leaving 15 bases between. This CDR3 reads CASSQTEAAYGYTF. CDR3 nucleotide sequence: TGTGCCAGCAGCCAGACGGAGGCTGCCTATGGCTACACCTTC.

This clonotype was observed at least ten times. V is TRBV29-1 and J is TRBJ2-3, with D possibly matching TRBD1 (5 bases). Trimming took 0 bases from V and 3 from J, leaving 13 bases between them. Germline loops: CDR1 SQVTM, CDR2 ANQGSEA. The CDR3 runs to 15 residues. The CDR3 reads CSVEDPGLGTDTQYF. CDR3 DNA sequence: TGCAGCGTTGAAGACCCAGGGTTAGGTACAGATACGCAGTATTTT.

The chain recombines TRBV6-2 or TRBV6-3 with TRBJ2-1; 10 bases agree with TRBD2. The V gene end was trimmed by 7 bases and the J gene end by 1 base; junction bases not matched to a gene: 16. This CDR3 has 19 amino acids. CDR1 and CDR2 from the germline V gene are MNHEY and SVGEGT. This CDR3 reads CASKAQSGRAVSSYNEQFF. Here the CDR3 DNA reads TGTGCCAGCAAGGCCCAAAGCGGGAGGGCCGTAAGTTCCTACAATGAGCAGTTCTTC.

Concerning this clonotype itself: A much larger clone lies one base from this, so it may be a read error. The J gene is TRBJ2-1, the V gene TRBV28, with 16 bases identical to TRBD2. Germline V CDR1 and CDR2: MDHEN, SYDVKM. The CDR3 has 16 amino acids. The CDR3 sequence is CACSGTSGRAGYEQFF. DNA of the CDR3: TGTGCCTGCAGTGGGACTAGCGGGAGGGCCGGTTATGAGCAGTTCTTC.

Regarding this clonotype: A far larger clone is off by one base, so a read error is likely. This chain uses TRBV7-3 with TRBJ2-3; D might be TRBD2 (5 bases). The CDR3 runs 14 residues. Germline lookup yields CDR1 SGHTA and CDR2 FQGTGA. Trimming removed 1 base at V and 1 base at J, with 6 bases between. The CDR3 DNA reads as TGTGCCAGCAGCTTAATCGGGGGCACAGATACGCAGTATTTT. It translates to CASSLIGGTDTQYF.